The present TCR beta chain was sequenced within a study of long-term antiretroviral therapy in people with HIV. Study-wide points: Diversity increased after ART yet remained lower than in transplant donor controls.

All donors provided no fewer than one pre-ART and no fewer than two post-ART PBMC samples. In each sample, roughly 0.95-10 million cryopreserved PBMC were present before DNA extraction. As concerns this clone: The antigen is undetermined.

The libraries were made with immunoSEQ v3.0 at survey level. Some clones are missing from TCRdb's copy, which holds only in-frame ones; the method was immunoSEQ multiplex PCR. The data contain approximately 26,000 clones, roughly 84% of them singletons. The V gene lost 1 base and the J gene lost 0 bases, with 7 bases spanning the gap. From germline, CDR1 is MGHRA and CDR2 YSYEKL. The CDR3 runs 14 residues. Sequencing was performed on unsorted PBMCs, taken 0.4 years after starting antiretroviral therapy. This sequence originates from a man aged 18 to 30 with HIV. The rearrangement uses TRBV4-1 and TRBJ2-7; D is ambiguous. CDR3 bases: TGCGCCAGCAGCCAAGGGTACAGCTCCTACGAGCAGTACTTC. It is translated as CASSQGYSSYEQYF.